This TCR beta chain is from a study of beta chain features in type 1 diabetes. Findings and caveats of the study: The VDJ junctions of type 1 diabetes patients carried fewer insertions and more deletions. Moderately but significantly shorter TCRB CDR3s were found in Type 1 diabetes patients in all four CD4+ subsets.

A sort by CD45RO/CCR7/CD25/CD127/CD95/CD27 yielded CD4+ naive, central memory, regulatory and stem cell-like memory cells. This clone was observed a handful of times. Its antigen is unknown. Sequenced material consisted of expressed TCRB transcripts (all of the isolated RNA was reverse transcribed). Approximately 4 million reads on average were seen across naive, central memory and regulatory T cell samples. The assay was immunoSEQ multiplex PCR, and TCRdb's table has in-frame clones only and misses some. This table holds about 170,000 clones, under 9.5% found once. The germline V gene encodes CDR1 SGHDT and CDR2 YYEEEE. The length of the CDR3 is 13 residues. Trimming removed 1 base from V and 1 base from J, with 6 bases in between.

The rearrangement links TRBV5-6 to TRBJ2-7; the D is unclear. The specimen sequenced was central memory CD4+ T cells from blood. The receptor comes from a man between 18 and 35 years old with type 1 diabetes. In nucleotides, the CDR3 is TGTGCCAGCAGCTTGCGCGGATCCTACGAGCAGTACTTC. Protein: CASSLRGSYEQYF.